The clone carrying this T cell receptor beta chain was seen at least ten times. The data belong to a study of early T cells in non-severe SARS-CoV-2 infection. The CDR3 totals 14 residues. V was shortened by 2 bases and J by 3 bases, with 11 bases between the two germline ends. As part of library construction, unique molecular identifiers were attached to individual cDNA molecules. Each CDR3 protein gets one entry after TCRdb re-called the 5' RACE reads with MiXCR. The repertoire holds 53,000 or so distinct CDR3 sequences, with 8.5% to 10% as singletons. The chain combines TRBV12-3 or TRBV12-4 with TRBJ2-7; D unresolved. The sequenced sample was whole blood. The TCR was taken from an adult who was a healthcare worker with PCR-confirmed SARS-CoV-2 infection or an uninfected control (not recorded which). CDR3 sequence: CASSLTPTGYEQYF. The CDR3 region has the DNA TGTGCCAGCAGTTTAACGCCCACGGGCTACGAGCAGTACTTC.